This T cell receptor beta chain was sequenced for a study of cytomegalovirus exposure and HLA in healthy donors. Study-level information: The roughly 660 first-cohort repertoires shared a platform with the 120 or so validation repertoires, as reported in a later analysis.

TCRdb's copy holds only in-frame clones and misses some; the assay was immunoSEQ multiplex PCR. The table records roughly 300,000 clones, more than 75% of them present only once. V dropped 1 base and J dropped 5; count of bases not matched to a gene: 2. Germline V gene lookup returns CDR1 SSHAT and CDR2 FNYEAQ (reference sequence). The length of the CDR3 is 15 residues. This rearrangement joins TRBV7-7 to TRBJ2-3, with 11 bases fitting TRBD1. Source material: PBMCs. The TCR comes from a young woman in good health and CMV-seronegative. This chain's CDR3 is CASSLGGQGGDTQYF. The DNA of the CDR3 is TGTGCCAGCAGCTTAGGGGGACAGGGGGGAGATACGCAGTATTTT. Looking up the rest from reference TRBV7-7 and TRBJ2-3 gives the full variable domain: GAGVSQSPRYKVTKRGQDVTLRCDPISSHATLYWYQQALGQGPEFLTYFNYEAQPDKSGLPSDRFSAERPEGSISTLTIQRTEQRDSAMYRCASSLGGQGGDTQYFGPGTRLTVL.